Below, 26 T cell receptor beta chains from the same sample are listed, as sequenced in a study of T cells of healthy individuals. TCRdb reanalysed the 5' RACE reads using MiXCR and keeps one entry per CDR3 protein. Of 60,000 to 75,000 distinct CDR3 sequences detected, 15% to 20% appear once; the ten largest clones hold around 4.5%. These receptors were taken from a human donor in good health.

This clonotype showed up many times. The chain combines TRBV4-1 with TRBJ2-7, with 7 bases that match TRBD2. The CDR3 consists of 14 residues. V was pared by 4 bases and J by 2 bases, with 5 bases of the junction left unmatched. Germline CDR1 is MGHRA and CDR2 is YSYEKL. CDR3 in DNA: TGCGCCAGCAGCCTCAGGGAGGGGACCTACGAGCAGTACTTC. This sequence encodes CASSLREGTYEQYF.

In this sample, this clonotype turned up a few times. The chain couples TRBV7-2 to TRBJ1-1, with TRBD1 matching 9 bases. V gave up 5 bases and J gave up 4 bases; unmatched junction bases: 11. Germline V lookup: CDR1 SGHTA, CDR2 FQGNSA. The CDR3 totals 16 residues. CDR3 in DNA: TGTGCCAGCAGCCCCGGGACAGGGAGGGGGGGCACTGAAGCTTTCTTT. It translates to CASSPGTGRGGTEAFF.

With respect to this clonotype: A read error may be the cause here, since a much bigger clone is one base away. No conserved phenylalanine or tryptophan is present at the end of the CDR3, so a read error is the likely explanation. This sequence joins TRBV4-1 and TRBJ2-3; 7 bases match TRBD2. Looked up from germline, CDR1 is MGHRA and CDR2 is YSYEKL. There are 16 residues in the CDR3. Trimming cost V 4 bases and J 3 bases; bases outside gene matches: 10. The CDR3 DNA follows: TGCGCCAGCAGCCCAGGACTAGAACTGAGGACAGATACGCAGTATTCT. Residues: CASSPGLELRTDTQYS.

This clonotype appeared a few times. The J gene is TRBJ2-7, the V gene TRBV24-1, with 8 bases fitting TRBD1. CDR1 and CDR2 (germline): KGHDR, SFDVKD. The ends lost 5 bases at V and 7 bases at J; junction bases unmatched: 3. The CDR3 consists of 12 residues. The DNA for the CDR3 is TGTGCCACCAGTGGGACAGGGAGAGAGCAGTACTTC. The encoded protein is CATSGTGREQYF.

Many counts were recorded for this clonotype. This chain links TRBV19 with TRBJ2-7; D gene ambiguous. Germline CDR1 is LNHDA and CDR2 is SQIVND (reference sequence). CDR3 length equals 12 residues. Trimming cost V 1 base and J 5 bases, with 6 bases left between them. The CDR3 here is CASSIGGNEQYF. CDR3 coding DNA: TGTGCCAGTAGTATAGGTGGAAACGAGCAGTACTTC.

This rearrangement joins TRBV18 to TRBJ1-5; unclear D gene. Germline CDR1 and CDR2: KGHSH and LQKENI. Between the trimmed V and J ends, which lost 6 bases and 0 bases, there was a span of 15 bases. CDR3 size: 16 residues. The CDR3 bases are TGTGCCAGCTCTCATAAAAGGGAGATTAGCAATCAGCCCCAGCATTTT. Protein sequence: CASSHKREISNQPQHF.

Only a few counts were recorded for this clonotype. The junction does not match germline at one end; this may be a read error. The CDR3 coding sequence is TGCGCCAGCAGTTTGGCGGACAGGGCCGGTTGGGATGAGCAGTTCTTC. It encodes CASSLADRAGWDEQFF. The chain has TRBV5-1 and TRBJ2-1; TRBD1 aligns across 8 bases. This CDR3 comprises 16 residues. Germline V lookup: CDR1 SGHRS, CDR2 YFSETQ.

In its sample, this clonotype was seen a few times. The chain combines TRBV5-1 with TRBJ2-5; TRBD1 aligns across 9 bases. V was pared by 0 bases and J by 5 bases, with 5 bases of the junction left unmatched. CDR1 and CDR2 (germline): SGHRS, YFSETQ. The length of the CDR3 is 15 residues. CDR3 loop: CASSLGTGVRETQYF. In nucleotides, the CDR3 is TGCGCCAGCAGCTTGGGGACAGGGGTTCGTGAGACCCAGTACTTC.

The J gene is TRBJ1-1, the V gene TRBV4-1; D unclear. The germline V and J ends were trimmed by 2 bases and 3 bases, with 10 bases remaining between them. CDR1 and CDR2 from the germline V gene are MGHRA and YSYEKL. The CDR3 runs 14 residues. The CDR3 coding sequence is TGCGCCAGCAGCCAAAGAGGAGTTCACACTGAAGCTTTCTTT. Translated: CASSQRGVHTEAFF.

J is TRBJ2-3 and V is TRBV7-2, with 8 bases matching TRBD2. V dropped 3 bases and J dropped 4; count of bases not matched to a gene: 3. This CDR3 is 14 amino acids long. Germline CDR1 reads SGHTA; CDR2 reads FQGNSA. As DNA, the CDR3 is TGTGCCAGCAGCTTCCAGACTAGCGCAGATACGCAGTATTTT. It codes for CASSFQTSADTQYF.

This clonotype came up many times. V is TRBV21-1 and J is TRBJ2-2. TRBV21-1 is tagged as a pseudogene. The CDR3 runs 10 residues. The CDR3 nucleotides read TGTGCCACCCTTACCGGGGAGCTGTTTTTT. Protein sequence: CATLTGELFF.

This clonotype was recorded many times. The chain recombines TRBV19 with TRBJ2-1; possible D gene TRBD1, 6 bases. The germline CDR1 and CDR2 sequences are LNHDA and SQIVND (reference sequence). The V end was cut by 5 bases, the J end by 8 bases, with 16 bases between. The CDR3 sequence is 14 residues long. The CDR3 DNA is TGTGCCAGTAGTCCAGGGGCTGGGAGCGATGAGCAGTTCTTC. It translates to CASSPGAGSDEQFF.

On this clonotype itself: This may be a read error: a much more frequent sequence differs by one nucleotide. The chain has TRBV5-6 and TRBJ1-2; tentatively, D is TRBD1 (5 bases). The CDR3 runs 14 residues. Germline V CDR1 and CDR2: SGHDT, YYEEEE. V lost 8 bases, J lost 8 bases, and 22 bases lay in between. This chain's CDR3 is CARSAAPFGGGYTF. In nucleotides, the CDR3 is TGTGCCAGAAGCGCCGCCCCGTTCGGGGGGGGCTACACCTTC.

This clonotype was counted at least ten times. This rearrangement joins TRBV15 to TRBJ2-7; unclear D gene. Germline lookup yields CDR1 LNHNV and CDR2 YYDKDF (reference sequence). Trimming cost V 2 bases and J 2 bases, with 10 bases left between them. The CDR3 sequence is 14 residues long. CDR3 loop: CATSRTDTTYEQYF. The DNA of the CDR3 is TGTGCCACCAGCAGAACCGACACTACCTACGAGCAGTACTTC.

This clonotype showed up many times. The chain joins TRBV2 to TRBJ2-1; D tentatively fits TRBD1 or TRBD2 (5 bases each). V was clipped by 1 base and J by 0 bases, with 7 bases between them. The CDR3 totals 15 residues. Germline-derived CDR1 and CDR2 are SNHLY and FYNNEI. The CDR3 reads CASSEGGYSYNEQFF. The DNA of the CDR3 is TGTGCCAGCAGTGAAGGGGGGTACTCCTACAATGAGCAGTTCTTC.

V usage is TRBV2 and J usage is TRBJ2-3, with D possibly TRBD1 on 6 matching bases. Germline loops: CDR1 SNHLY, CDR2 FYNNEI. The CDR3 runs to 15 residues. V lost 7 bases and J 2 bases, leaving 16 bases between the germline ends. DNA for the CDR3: TGTGCCAGCATCCTGACAGGAATCCTCACAGATACGCAGTATTTT. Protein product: CASILTGILTDTQYF.

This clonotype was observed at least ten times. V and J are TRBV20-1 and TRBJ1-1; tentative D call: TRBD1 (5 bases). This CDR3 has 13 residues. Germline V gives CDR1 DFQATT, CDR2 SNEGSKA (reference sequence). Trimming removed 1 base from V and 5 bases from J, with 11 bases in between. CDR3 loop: CSARGGKGTEAFF. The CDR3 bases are TGCAGTGCTAGAGGGGGGAAGGGGACTGAAGCTTTCTTT.

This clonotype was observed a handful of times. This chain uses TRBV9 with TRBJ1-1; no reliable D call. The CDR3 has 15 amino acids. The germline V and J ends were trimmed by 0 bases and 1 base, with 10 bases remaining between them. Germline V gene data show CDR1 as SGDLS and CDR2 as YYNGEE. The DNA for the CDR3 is TGTGCCAGCAGCGTAGACGGGCAGCAGAACACTGAAGCTTTCTTT. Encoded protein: CASSVDGQQNTEAFF.

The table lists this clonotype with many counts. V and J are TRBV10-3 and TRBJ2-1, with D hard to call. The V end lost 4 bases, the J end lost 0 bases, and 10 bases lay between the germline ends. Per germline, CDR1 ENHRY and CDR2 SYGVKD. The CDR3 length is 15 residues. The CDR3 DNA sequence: TGTGCCATCAGTGGTGGCCGTAGCTCCTACAATGAGCAGTTCTTC. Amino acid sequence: CAISGGRSSYNEQFF.

CDR3 sequence: CASSLLAGAYNEQFF. DNA for the CDR3: TGTGCCAGCAGCTTACTAGCGGGGGCCTACAATGAGCAGTTCTTC. The V and J genes are TRBV7-2 and TRBJ2-1, with TRBD2 matching over 10 bases. This CDR3 has 15 residues. The germline gives CDR1 SGHTA, CDR2 FQGNSA. V was pared by 2 bases and J by 2 bases, with 0 bases of the junction left unmatched. The full variable domain, with the rest looked up from reference TRBV7-2 and TRBJ2-1, is GAGVSQSPSNKVTEKGKDVELRCDPISGHTALYWYRQSLGQGLEFLIYFQGNSAPDKSGLPSDRFSAERTGGSVSTLTIQRTQQEDSAVYLCASSLLAGAYNEQFFGPGTRLTVL.

CDR3 protein: CSARVAGGPAYNEQFF. The CDR3 bases are TGCAGTGCTAGAGTTGCGGGGGGGCCAGCCTACAATGAGCAGTTCTTC. The gene calls are TRBV20-1 and TRBJ2-1; TRBD2 matches at 9 bases. The CDR3 runs 16 residues. The V segment lost 1 base and the J segment 2 bases; nucleotides outside the gene matches: 6. CDR1 and CDR2 (germline): DFQATT, SNEGSKA (reference sequence).

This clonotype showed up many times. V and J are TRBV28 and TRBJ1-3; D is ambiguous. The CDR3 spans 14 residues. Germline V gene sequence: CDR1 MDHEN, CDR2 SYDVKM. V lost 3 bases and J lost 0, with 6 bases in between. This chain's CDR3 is CASSLGNSGNTIYF. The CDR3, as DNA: TGTGCCAGCAGTTTGGGCAACTCTGGAAACACCATATATTTT.

The CDR3 DNA is TGTGCCAGCCGGGCAGGGGACTCCTACGAGCAGTACTTC. This codes for CASRAGDSYEQYF. The gene calls are TRBV12-3 or TRBV12-4 and TRBJ2-7, with D possibly TRBD1 on 6 matching bases. Trimming shortened V by 8 bases and J by 0 bases, and 11 bases separated the two germline ends. This CDR3 is built from 13 residues.

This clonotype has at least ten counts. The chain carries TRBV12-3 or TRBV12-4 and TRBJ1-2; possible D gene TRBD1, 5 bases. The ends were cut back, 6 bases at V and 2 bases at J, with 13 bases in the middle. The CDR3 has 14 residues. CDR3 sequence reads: CASRSGGGNYGYTF. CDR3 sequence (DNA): TGTGCCAGCAGATCGGGGGGAGGGAACTATGGCTACACCTTC.

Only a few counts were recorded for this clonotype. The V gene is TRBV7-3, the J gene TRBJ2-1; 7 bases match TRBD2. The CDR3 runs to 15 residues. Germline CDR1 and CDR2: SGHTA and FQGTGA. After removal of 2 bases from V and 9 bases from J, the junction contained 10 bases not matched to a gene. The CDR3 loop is CASSLEAGGGGEQFF. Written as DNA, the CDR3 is TGTGCCAGCAGCTTAGAAGCAGGTGGCGGGGGTGAGCAGTTCTTC.

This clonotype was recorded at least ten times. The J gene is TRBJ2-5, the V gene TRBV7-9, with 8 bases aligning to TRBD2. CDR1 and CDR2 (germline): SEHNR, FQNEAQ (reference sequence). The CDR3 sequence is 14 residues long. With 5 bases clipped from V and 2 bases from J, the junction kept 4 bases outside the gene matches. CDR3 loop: CASSGGGLQETQYF. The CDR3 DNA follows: TGTGCCAGCAGCGGCGGGGGGTTACAAGAGACCCAGTACTTC.